Each of the 9 T cell receptor beta chains below was sequenced from the same sample in a study of cytomegalovirus exposure and HLA in healthy donors. Researchers ran the PCR with 60 Vbeta and 13 Jbeta primers. Data came from immunoSEQ multiplex PCR; TCRdb stores just in-frame clones and leaves some out. This repertoire shows about 110,000 clones, roughly 82% found once; its top ten account for 1.5% to 2%. Specimen: PBMCs. These receptors were collected from a man aged 45-60 years in good health and CMV-seronegative.

This rearrangement joins TRBV7-8 to TRBJ2-5, with TRBD1 matching over 9 bases. The CDR3 has 15 amino acids. Germline V gene data show CDR1 as SGHVS and CDR2 as FQNEAQ. J gave up 2 bases and V 5 bases, and 6 bases lay outside the gene matches. The CDR3 sequence: CASSVQGAFQETQYF. CDR3 nucleotides: TGTGCCAGCAGCGTACAGGGGGCGTTTCAAGAGACCCAGTACTTC.

The V call is TRBV19, the J call TRBJ1-3, with D unresolved. The CDR3 runs to 14 residues. Germline V gene sequence: CDR1 LNHDA, CDR2 SQIVND (reference sequence). The germline V and J ends were trimmed by 7 bases and 1 base, with 11 bases remaining between them. The CDR3 loop reads CASTEGVSGNTIYF. As DNA, the CDR3 is TGTGCCAGTACCGAGGGTGTATCTGGAAACACCATATATTTT.

This chain uses TRBV4-1 with TRBJ1-5, with D possibly matching TRBD1 (5 bases). Trimming pared 0 bases from V and 2 bases from J, leaving 14 bases between. The CDR3 consists of 17 residues. Germline loops: CDR1 MGHRA, CDR2 YSYEKL. The chain's CDR3 is CASSQEPPDSRNQPQHF. The CDR3 DNA reads TGCGCCAGCAGCCAAGAACCCCCCGACAGCCGCAATCAGCCCCAGCATTTT.

This chain connects TRBV4-2 to TRBJ1-6, with 8 nucleotides matching TRBD1. This CDR3 spans 16 amino acids. CDR1 is LGHNA and CDR2 is YNFKEQ in the germline V gene. Trimming cost V 0 bases and J 9 bases; bases outside gene matches: 7. CDR3 sequence (DNA): TGTGCCAGCAGCCAAGATGGGGGACAGGCAAGTTCACCCCTCCACTTT. Protein sequence: CASSQDGGQASSPLHF.

The V gene is TRBV27, the J gene TRBJ2-1; 10 bases match TRBD2. CDR3 length: 14 residues. The germline gives CDR1 MNHEY, CDR2 SMNVEV (reference sequence). The ends lost 8 bases at V and 9 bases at J; junction bases unmatched: 10. The CDR3 DNA is TGTGCCAGCCGCCAAGCGGGGGGGCGTATTGAGCAGTTCTTC. Translating it yields CASRQAGGRIEQFF.

The chain combines TRBV6-5 with TRBJ2-5; 8 bases match TRBD2. Unmatched junction bases numbered 5, after V lost 8 bases and J lost 0 bases. The CDR3 loop spans 14 amino acids. CDR1 MNHEY and CDR2 SVGAGI come from the germline V gene. CDR3 nucleotides: TGTGCCAGCGGGCCTAGCGGGTACCAAGAGACCCAGTACTTC. It translates to CASGPSGYQETQYF.

This clone was observed once. The chain couples TRBV28 to TRBJ1-5; tentative D call: TRBD1 (6 bases). Trimming stripped 3 bases from V and 3 bases from J, with 15 bases between. The CDR3 runs to 16 residues. CDR1 is MDHEN, CDR2 SYDVKM, per germline. The CDR3 spells CASSFASGTTNQPQHF. CDR3 nucleotides: TGTGCCAGCAGTTTTGCATCTGGGACAACCAATCAGCCCCAGCATTTT.

This chain uses TRBV6-5 with TRBJ1-2; the match to TRBD1 covers 9 bases. The CDR3 has 15 residues. Unmatched junction bases numbered 13, after V lost 7 bases and J lost 7 bases. From germline, CDR1 is MNHEY and CDR2 SVGAGI. The CDR3 sequence is CASTQWTGAPGGYTF. The CDR3, as DNA: TGTGCCAGCACCCAATGGACAGGGGCGCCCGGTGGCTACACCTTC.

The rearrangement joins TRBV2 to TRBJ2-1; 13 nucleotides align to TRBD2. Germline lookup yields CDR1 SNHLY and CDR2 FYNNEI. Losses at the gene ends were 10 bases for V and 9 bases for J; bases not matched to a gene: 15. The CDR3 runs 16 residues. The CDR3 loop is CATTGLAGEVGAEQFF. The CDR3 nucleotides read TGTGCCACCACTGGACTAGCGGGGGAAGTCGGGGCTGAGCAGTTCTTC.